This T cell receptor beta chain emerged from a study of T cell changes during pregnancy in multiple sclerosis. CDR3 length: 14 residues. V lost 10 bases and J lost 5; bases outside the gene matches: 12. Germline V CDR1 and CDR2: WSHSY, SAAADI. TCRdb's copy holds only in-frame clones and misses some; the assay was immunoSEQ multiplex PCR. Here the sample spans about 57,000 clones, 80% to 95% being singletons. The chain recombines TRBV10-2 with TRBJ2-5; TRBD2 matches at 8 bases. The source is a female donor in good health, enrolled as a control in a pregnancy study. The sample was peripheral blood, taken after pregnancy. The CDR3 is CATGREAGVETQYF. The CDR3 DNA follows: TGCGCCACCGGCCGTGAAGCGGGAGTGGAGACCCAGTACTTC.